Listed below are T cell receptor beta chains from one sample, sequenced in a study of CD8 T cells in Susac syndrome. Via MiXCR, TCRdb re-called the immunoSEQ multiplex PCR reads, giving one row per CDR3 protein. The data contain roughly 160,000 distinct CDR3 sequences, 90% to 95% of them singletons. The sequenced sample consisted of CD4+ T cells from PBMCs. The receptors were gathered from a human donor in good health. Each CDR3 is given with its conserved first and last residue. A D gene is named only where the DNA matches it firmly. Clone size appears in some rows only: once, few, many, or a class for an expanded clone.

>TRBJ2-1|TRBV6-6|NA|NA
TGTGCCAGCAGAGAGACAGCCTCCTACAATGAGCAGTTCTTC
CASRETASYNEQFF
>TRBJ2-2|TRBV12-3/TRBV12-4|NA|NA
TGTGCCAGCAGTTTTAACACCGGGGAGCTGTTTTTT
CASSFNTGELFF
>TRBJ2-1|TRBV9|NA|NA
TGTGCCAGCAGCGTAGGTCCCAACAATGAGCAGTTCTTC
CASSVGPNNEQFF
>TRBJ2-1|TRBV2|TRBD2|NA
TGTGCCAGCGGGGGACTAGCGGACACCTACAATGAGCAGTTCTTC
CASGGLADTYNEQFF
>TRBJ2-7|TRBV20-1|TRBD2|NA
TGCAGTGCGACCCTGGCTAGCGGGGAGCAGTACTTC
CSATLASGEQYF
>TRBJ2-5|TRBV20-1|TRBD2|once
TGCAGTGCTAGAGGTACTAGCGGGGACCAAGAGACCCAGTACTTC
CSARGTSGDQETQYF
>TRBJ2-7|TRBV13|TRBD2|once
TGTGCCAGCAGCTCGCGGGACTATACCTACGAGCAGTACTTC
CASSSRDYTYEQYF
>TRBJ2-7|TRBV12-3/TRBV12-4|NA|NA
TGTGCCAGCAACTCAAGGGCCGCCGGGTACGAGCAGTACTTC
CASNSRAAGYEQYF
>TRBJ2-3|TRBV7-2|NA|NA
TGTGCCAGCAGCTTAGCACAGGTCACAGATACGCAGTATTTT
CASSLAQVTDTQYF
>TRBJ1-1|TRBV27|NA|NA
TGTGCCAGCAGTTTCCAAGTGGGGGGCTCTGAAGCTTTCTTT
CASSFQVGGSEAFF
>TRBJ2-1|TRBV20-1|TRBD2|NA
TGCAGTGCGTCGCCTAGCGGGGGGATCTACAATGAGCAGTTCTTC
CSASPSGGIYNEQFF
>TRBJ2-4|TRBV24-1|TRBD1|NA
TGTGCCACCAGTGACCCCGGGACAGGGGGAAACATTCAGTACTTC
CATSDPGTGGNIQYF
>TRBJ2-3|TRBV3-1|NA|NA
TGTGCCAGCAGCCCCAAACGTAGCACAGATACGCAGTATTTT
CASSPKRSTDTQYF
>TRBJ1-1|TRBV4-3|NA|few
TGTGCCAGCAGCCAAGGGGGGAACACTGAAGCTTTCTTT
CASSQGGNTEAFF
>TRBJ1-2|TRBV23-1|TRBD1|NA
TGCGCCAGCAGTGGGAGGACAGGGCCGGAACTCTTC
CASSGRTGPELF
>TRBJ1-2|TRBV20-1|NA|NA
TGCAGTGCTAGAAGGGACTATGGCTACACCTTC
CSARRDYGYTF
>TRBJ1-1|TRBV27|NA|NA
TGTGCCAGCTTTGGACGCGGCACTGAAGCTTTCTTT
CASFGRGTEAFF
>TRBJ2-1|TRBV7-3|NA|NA
TGTGCCAGCAGCTTATTGGGCGGAACCTACAATGAGCAGTTCTTC
CASSLLGGTYNEQFF
>TRBJ2-2|TRBV12-3/TRBV12-4|NA|NA
TGTGCCAGCAGTTTACTTAGCCACACCGGGGAGCTGTTTTTT
CASSLLSHTGELFF
>TRBJ2-1|TRBV6-2/TRBV6-3|TRBD2|NA
TGTGCCAGCAGTTACGGGGGTAGCGGGGTCGTCGAGCAGTTCTTC
CASSYGGSGVVEQFF
>TRBJ2-5|TRBV5-4|TRBD2|NA
TGTGCCAGCAGACGGACGGCGGGGGGCCAAGAGACCCAGTACTTC
CASRRTAGGQETQYF
>TRBJ2-1|TRBV6-1|NA|NA
TGTATAAGACAGGAGCCTTGGTACAATGAGCAGTTCTTC
CIRQEPWYNEQFF
>TRBJ1-1|TRBV6-1|NA|NA
TGTGCCAGCAGGGTTGAAGTGGATACTGAAGCTTTCTTT
CASRVEVDTEAFF
>TRBJ1-5|TRBV20-1|NA|NA
TGCAGTGCGAGGGGGGTTTATAGCAATCAGCCCCAGCATTTT
CSARGVYSNQPQHF
>TRBJ2-3|TRBV5-1|NA|once
TGCGCCGGGGAAACGGATACGCAGTATTTT
CAGETDTQYF
>TRBJ2-7|TRBV29-1|TRBD1|NA
TGCAGCGTATCGGACAGGGGCGAGCAGTACTTC
CSVSDRGEQYF
>TRBJ2-3|TRBV20-1|TRBD2|NA
TGCAGTGCTTGGGCTACTAGCGGAGGGGTCCTCAGAACAGATACGCAGTATTTT
CSAWATSGGVLRTDTQYF
>TRBJ2-3|TRBV9|NA|NA
TGTGCCAGCAGCGTAGACGGGACAACAGATACGCAGTATTTT
CASSVDGTTDTQYF
>TRBJ1-1|TRBV29-1|NA|NA
TGCAGCGTTGAATGGGGGCAAAACACTGAAGCTTTCTTT
CSVEWGQNTEAFF
>TRBJ1-4|TRBV4-3|NA|NA
TGCGCCAGCAGCCAACAGGGTAGTCGGAATGAAAAACTGTTTTTT
CASSQQGSRNEKLFF
>TRBJ2-1|TRBV2|TRBD1|NA
TGTGCCAGCAATGTGAGGGGGCCGCACAATGAGCAGTTCTTC
CASNVRGPHNEQFF
>TRBJ1-3|TRBV20-1|TRBD1|NA
TGCAGTGTTGAGGGGGCGGGTGGAAACACCATATATTTT
CSVEGAGGNTIYF
>TRBJ2-3|TRBV2|NA|NA
TGTGCCAGCAGTGTCTCGTTGGCAGATACGCAGTATTTT
CASSVSLADTQYF
>TRBJ2-7|TRBV28|NA|NA
TGTGCCAGCAAAACAGGGTCTACGGAGCAGTACTTC
CASKTGSTEQYF
>TRBJ2-1|TRBV7-9|NA|NA
TGTGCCAGCAGCTTAGGCGGGATTTCAAATGAGCAGTTCTTC
CASSLGGISNEQFF
>TRBJ2-7|TRBV4-3|NA|NA
TGCGCCAGCAGCCAAGATAACGTATGGGGTTACTACGAGCAGTACTTC
CASSQDNVWGYYEQYF
>TRBJ1-6|TRBV12-3/TRBV12-4|NA|NA
TGTGCCAGCAGTTTAAGGAGGGGGAATTCACCCCTCCACTTT
CASSLRRGNSPLHF
>TRBJ1-1|TRBV19|TRBD1|NA
TGTGCCAGTAGTAAAGGGGGCGCGGGGGCTTTCTTT
CASSKGGAGAFF
>TRBJ2-5|TRBV9|TRBD1|NA
TGTGCCAGCAGCGCATTGACAGGGGAAGAGACCCAGTACTTC
CASSALTGEETQYF
>TRBJ1-2|TRBV18|NA|NA
TGTGCCAGCTCACCACTAAATGGCTACACCTTC
CASSPLNGYTF
>TRBJ1-1|TRBV18|NA|NA
TGTGCCAGCTCCCCCGGGGCAGTCGGTACTGAAGCTTTCTTT
CASSPGAVGTEAFF
>TRBJ1-1|TRBV4-3|NA|NA
TGCGCCAGCAGCCCGGGCGGGGTTCAGTTCCCTGAAGCTTTCTTT
CASSPGGVQFPEAFF
>TRBJ1-5|TRBV19|TRBD1|NA
TGTGCCAGTAGTATGAGACAGGGAAATCAGCCCCAGCATTTT
CASSMRQGNQPQHF
>TRBJ2-7|TRBV30|NA|NA
TGTGCCTGGAGTCCAGGGTCCTACGAGCAGTACTTC
CAWSPGSYEQYF
>TRBJ2-3|TRBV13|NA|once
TGTGCCAGCAGCTCCCGGGGGAGCACAGATACGCAGTATTTT
CASSSRGSTDTQYF
>TRBJ2-1|TRBV19|TRBD2|NA
TGTGCCAGTAGTATCGGGGGGGGTGCCGACAATGAGCAGTTCTTC
CASSIGGGADNEQFF
>TRBJ1-1|TRBV3-1|NA|NA
TGTGCCAGCAGCCAAGCGGGAGGGGTCTTGACGACTGAAGCTTTCTTT
CASSQAGGVLTTEAFF
>TRBJ2-5|TRBV27|NA|NA
TGTGCCAGCAGTCCCGGACCCCAGGGCAGGGAGACCCAGTACTTC
CASSPGPQGRETQYF
>TRBJ1-2|TRBV5-1|NA|NA
TGCGCCAGCAGCTCGGACGGTAGCTATGGCTACACCTTC
CASSSDGSYGYTF